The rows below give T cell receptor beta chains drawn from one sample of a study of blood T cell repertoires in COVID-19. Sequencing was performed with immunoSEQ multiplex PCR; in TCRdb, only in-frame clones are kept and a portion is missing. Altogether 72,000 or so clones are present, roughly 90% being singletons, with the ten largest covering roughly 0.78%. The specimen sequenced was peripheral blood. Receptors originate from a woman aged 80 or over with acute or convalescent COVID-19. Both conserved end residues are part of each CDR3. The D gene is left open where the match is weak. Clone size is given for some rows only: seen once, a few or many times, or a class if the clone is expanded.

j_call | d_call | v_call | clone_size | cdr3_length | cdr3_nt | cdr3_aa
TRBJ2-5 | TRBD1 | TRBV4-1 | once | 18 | TGCGCCAGCAGCCAAGATCGGCTGGAACAGGGGCCGGGGGAGACCCAGTACTTC | CASSQDRLEQGPGETQYF
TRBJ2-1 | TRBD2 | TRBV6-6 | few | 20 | TGTGCCAGCAGCGGCAGTCCGGGACTAGCGGGAGGGCCTTTTGTCAATGAGCAGTTCTTC | CASSGSPGLAGGPFVNEQFF
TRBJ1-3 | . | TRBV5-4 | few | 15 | TGTGCCAGCAGCCCGGGGGGAAATACGGGAAACACCATATATTTT | CASSPGGNTGNTIYF
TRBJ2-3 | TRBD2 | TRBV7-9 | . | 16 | TGTGCCAGCAGCTACCGGACTAGCGGGGGCTACGGTACGCAGTATTTT | CASSYRTSGGYGTQYF
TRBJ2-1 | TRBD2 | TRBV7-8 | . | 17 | TGTGCCAGCAGCGAAAGCGGGGTTCGGCGGGGGGGCAATGAGCAGTTCTTC | CASSESGVRRGGNEQFF
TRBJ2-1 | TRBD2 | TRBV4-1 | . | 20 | TGCGCCAGCAGCCAAGAGGGATCAGGGACTAGCGGGAGAAGGTACAATGAGCAGTTCTTC | CASSQEGSGTSGRRYNEQFF
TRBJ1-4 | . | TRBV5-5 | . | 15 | TGTGCCAGCAGCCCATTGGGGACACACTCCGAAAAACTGTTTTTT | CASSPLGTHSEKLFF
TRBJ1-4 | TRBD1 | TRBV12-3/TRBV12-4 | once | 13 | TGTGCCAGCAGGGGACAGACAAATGAAAAACTGTTTTTT | CASRGQTNEKLFF
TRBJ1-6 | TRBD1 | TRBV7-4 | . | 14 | TGTGCCAGCAGCCAAAGGGGGCGGAATTCACCCCTCCACTTT | CASSQRGRNSPLHF
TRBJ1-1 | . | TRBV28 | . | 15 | TGTGCCAGCAGTTTTTCATTTGGGTCCGCAGGTGAAGCTTTCTTT | CASSFSFGSAGEAFF
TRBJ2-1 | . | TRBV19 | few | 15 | TGTGCCAGTAGGTTGGGCGCGAGCTCCTACAATGAGCAGTTCTTC | CASRLGASSYNEQFF
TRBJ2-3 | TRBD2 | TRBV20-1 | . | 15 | TGCAGTGCTAGTTCGCCGGGACTAGTGACAGATACGCAGTATTTT | CSASSPGLVTDTQYF
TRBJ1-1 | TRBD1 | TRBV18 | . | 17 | TGTGCCAGCTCCAACGTGGGACAGGGGCGAATGAACACTGAAGCTTTCTTT | CASSNVGQGRMNTEAFF
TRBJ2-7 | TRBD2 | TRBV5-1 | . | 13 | TGCGCCAGCGCCACTAGCGGGAGGGACGAGCAGTACTTC | CASATSGRDEQYF
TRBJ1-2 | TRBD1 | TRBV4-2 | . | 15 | TGTGCCAGCAGCCAGCCACCGGGACAGGGCTCGGGCTACACCTTC | CASSQPPGQGSGYTF
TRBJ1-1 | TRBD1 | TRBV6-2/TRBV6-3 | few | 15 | TGTGCCAGCAGCCGCGGACAGGTCTTGAACACTGAAGCTTTCTTT | CASSRGQVLNTEAFF
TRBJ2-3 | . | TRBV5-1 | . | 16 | TGCGCCAGCAGCCCTGCAACACACCCAAGCACAGATACGCAGTATTTT | CASSPATHPSTDTQYF
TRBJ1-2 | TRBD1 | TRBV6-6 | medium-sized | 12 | TGTGCCAGCAGTAACAGGGGAGGTGGCTACACCTTC | CASSNRGGGYTF
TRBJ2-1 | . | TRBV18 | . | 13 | TGTGCCAGCTCACCCCGGGAAACCAATGAGCAGTTCTTC | CASSPRETNEQFF
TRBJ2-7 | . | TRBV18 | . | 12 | TGTGCCAGCTCAGCGGCGGCCTGGGAGCAGTACTTC | CASSAAAWEQYF
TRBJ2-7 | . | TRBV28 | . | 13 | TGTGCCAGCAGTTTTACAGAGACCTACGAGCAGTACTTC | CASSFTETYEQYF
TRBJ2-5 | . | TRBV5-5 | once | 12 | TGTGCCAGCAGCTTGGGGGAGCAGACCCAGTACTTC | CASSLGEQTQYF
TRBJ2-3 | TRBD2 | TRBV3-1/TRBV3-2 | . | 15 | TGTGCCAGCAGCCAAGGGGTAGCGGGAGGAAATACGCAGTATTTT | CASSQGVAGGNTQYF
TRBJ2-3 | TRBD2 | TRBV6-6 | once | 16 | TGTGCCAGCTGCGCCGGGGGGGGCTGGAGCACAGATACGCAGTATTTT | CASCAGGGWSTDTQYF